What follows are 9 T cell receptor beta chains derived from one specimen sequenced in a study of T cell responses to AZD1222 COVID-19 vaccine. Some clones are missing from TCRdb's copy, which holds only in-frame ones; the method was immunoSEQ multiplex PCR. The sample shows more than 90,000 clones, 85% to 90% of them seen only once. The input for sequencing was peripheral blood, taken 28 days after the second AZD1222 dose. Receptors were obtained from an adult who received the AZD1222 COVID-19 vaccine.

The V and J genes are TRBV9 and TRBJ1-2; 8 bases map to TRBD1. CDR1 SGDLS and CDR2 YYNGEE come from the germline V gene. V lost 3 bases and J lost 3; bases outside the gene matches: 4. The CDR3 spans 14 residues. CDR3 nucleotide sequence: TGTGCCAGCAGCGCTATGACAGGGGACTATGGCTACACCTTC. It specifies CASSAMTGDYGYTF.

The chain recombines TRBV7-2 with TRBJ2-7; perhaps TRBD1 as D (6 bases). Germline CDR1 reads SGHTA; CDR2 reads FQGNSA. The ends were cut back, 4 bases at V and 6 bases at J, with 16 bases in the middle. The CDR3 is 14 residues long. DNA for the CDR3: TGTGCCAGCAGCTCGAATCAGGGGTTTGGCGAGCAGTACTTC. Its translation: CASSSNQGFGEQYF.

The CDR3 nucleotides read TGTGCCAGCACACCGACCTGGACAGGCAATCAGCCCCAGCATTTT. Amino acids: CASTPTWTGNQPQHF. This sequence joins TRBV28 and TRBJ1-5; D might be TRBD1 (6 bases). The V gene's germline CDR1 is MDHEN and CDR2 SYDVKM. The CDR3 is made up of 15 amino acids. V shed 7 bases and J shed 2 bases, with 15 bases lying between them.

This chain uses TRBV6-5 with TRBJ2-3; 8 bases map to TRBD2. The CDR3 length is 15 residues. CDR1 MNHEY and CDR2 SVGAGI come from the germline V gene. The V gene end was trimmed by 8 bases and the J gene end by 4 bases; junction bases not matched to a gene: 11. The CDR3 is CASALREGVADTQYF. CDR3 in DNA: TGTGCCAGCGCCCTTCGGGAGGGAGTAGCAGATACGCAGTATTTT.

The V call is TRBV5-4, the J call TRBJ1-6; D not certain. CDR3 length: 14 amino acids. V dropped 7 bases and J dropped 4 bases, with 12 bases sitting between them. Germline V gene data show CDR1 as SGHNT and CDR2 as YYREEE (reference sequence). The CDR3 coding sequence is TGTGCCAGCCGGGGTGACACTTATAATTCACCCCTCCACTTT. This gives the protein CASRGDTYNSPLHF.

This chain connects TRBV6-5 to TRBJ2-1, with D perhaps given as TRBD1 or TRBD2 (7 bases each). Germline-derived CDR1 and CDR2 are MNHEY and SVGAGI. This CDR3 has 14 residues. Trimming removed 10 bases at V and 4 bases at J, with 17 bases between. DNA of the CDR3: TGTGCCATCCGGGGGGACAGCCATTACAATGAGCAGTTCTTC. It is translated as CAIRGDSHYNEQFF.

This chain connects TRBV5-6 to TRBJ2-7, with TRBD1 matching 7 bases. Looked up from germline, CDR1 is SGHDT and CDR2 is YYEEEE. V lost 0 bases to trimming and J lost 3 bases; unmatched junction nucleotides: 3. The CDR3 extends over 14 amino acids. In DNA form, the CDR3 reads TGTGCCAGCAGCTTGGGACAGGGATTCTACGAGCAGTACTTC. It encodes CASSLGQGFYEQYF.

This clone appeared once. The chain couples TRBV13 to TRBJ1-1; D call uncertain. Deletions cut 5 bases from V and 8 bases from J, with 15 bases between. The CDR3 is 13 residues long. Germline CDR1 is PRHDT and CDR2 is FYEKMQ (reference sequence). The CDR3 region is CASSAMTEEEAFF. The CDR3, as DNA: TGTGCCAGCAGCGCAATGACGGAAGAAGAAGCTTTCTTT.

This chain links TRBV6-2 or TRBV6-3 with TRBJ1-1; 8 positions agree with TRBD1. Germline V gene sequence: CDR1 MNHEY, CDR2 SVGEGT. The CDR3 covers 18 residues. V shed 2 bases and J 0 bases; nucleotides not matched to a gene: 11. CDR3 DNA: TGTGCCAGCAGTTACAGGACAGTCAGGGGGCGTGTGAACACTGAAGCTTTCTTT. Its translation is CASSYRTVRGRVNTEAFF.